Listed here are 17 T cell receptor beta chains from one sample, sequenced in a study of tumour-infiltrating T cells in Burkitt lymphoma. The data were produced by immunoSEQ multiplex PCR, yet TCRdb's version contains in-frame clones alone and is incomplete. The sample consists of 46,000 or so clones, 30% to 40% of them appearing once. Sequencing was done on a sample of tumor tissue. The receptors here all came from a human donor with Burkitt lymphoma.

The chain combines TRBV10-3 with TRBJ2-3; 8 bases fit TRBD1. V was clipped by 4 bases and J by 1 base; unmatched bases: 4. CDR1 is ENHRY, CDR2 SYGVKD, per germline. CDR3 size: 15 residues. CDR3 DNA: TGTGCCATCAGTGGAGAGGACAGGGGCACAGATACGCAGTATTTT. This encodes CAISGEDRGTDTQYF.

The genes are TRBV27 and TRBJ1-5, with D perhaps matching TRBD1 (6 bases). CDR1 and CDR2 (germline): MNHEY, SMNVEV (reference sequence). Trimming cost V 2 bases and J 7 bases, with 9 bases left between them. The CDR3 totals 13 residues. CDR3 protein: CASSLTGFQPQHF. The DNA for the CDR3 is TGTGCCAGCAGTTTAACAGGGTTCCAGCCCCAGCATTTT.

This clone was counted between two and nine times. The gene calls are TRBV7-3 and TRBJ2-2; D possibly corresponds to TRBD2 (6 bases). V was pared by 2 bases and J by 5 bases, with 9 bases between. Germline values: CDR1 SGHTA, CDR2 FQGTGA. This CDR3 is 14 amino acids long. CDR3 region: CASSLGGWTGELFF. In DNA, the CDR3 is TGTGCCAGCAGCTTAGGAGGGTGGACCGGGGAGCTGTTTTTT.

This rearrangement joins TRBV6-1 to TRBJ2-2, with 10 bases matching TRBD1. The CDR3 loop spans 18 amino acids. Germline V gene data show CDR1 as MNHNS and CDR2 as SASEGT. Germline trimming cut 3 bases from V and 4 bases from J; bases unmatched to any gene: 11. CDR3 DNA sequence: TGTGCCAGCAGTGATCGAGACAGGGGGCGCCCCGGCACCGGGGAGCTGTTTTTT. It codes for CASSDRDRGRPGTGELFF.

This clone was detected only a few times. This chain connects TRBV7-2 to TRBJ2-4; 9 nucleotides agree with TRBD1. Looked up from germline, CDR1 is SGHTA and CDR2 is FQGNSA. This CDR3 is 16 amino acids long. V dropped 5 bases and J dropped 7; count of bases not matched to a gene: 12. In DNA, the CDR3 is TGTGCCAGCAGCCCAAAATACACAGGGGGCTTTAACATTCAGTACTTC. Residues: CASSPKYTGGFNIQYF. Variable domain in full (rest from reference TRBV7-2 and TRBJ2-4): GAGVSQSPSNKVTEKGKDVELRCDPISGHTALYWYRQSLGQGLEFLIYFQGNSAPDKSGLPSDRFSAERTGGSVSTLTIQRTQQEDSAVYLCASSPKYTGGFNIQYFGAGTRLSVL.

The chain recombines TRBV25-1 with TRBJ1-6; unclear D gene. Germline-derived CDR1 and CDR2 are MGHDK and SYGVNS. Trimming cost V 4 bases and J 5 bases, with 12 bases left between them. The CDR3 totals 15 residues. This chain's CDR3 is CASSGTQSHNSPLHF. CDR3 in DNA: TGTGCCAGCAGTGGTACCCAGTCGCATAATTCACCCCTCCACTTT.

V gene TRBV7-9 combines with J gene TRBJ1-1; a possible D gene is TRBD1 (5 bases). The length of the CDR3 is 14 residues. Germline CDR1 reads SEHNR; CDR2 reads FQNEAQ (reference sequence). The V end was cut by 3 bases, the J end by 5 bases, with 13 bases between. CDR3 nucleotides: TGTGCCAGCAGCTTCGGGGGTGGGAGGACTGAAGCTTTCTTT. It codes for CASSFGGGRTEAFF.

V usage is TRBV18 and J usage is TRBJ1-2; perhaps TRBD1 as D (6 bases). Trimming removed 3 bases at V and 8 bases at J, with 19 bases between. Germline CDR1 and CDR2: KGHSH and LQKENI. This CDR3 spans 15 amino acids. DNA of the CDR3: TGTGCCAGCTCACCGGAGATAGGACAGACGGTGGGCTACACCTTC. It is translated as CASSPEIGQTVGYTF.

Only a few counts were recorded for this clone. The chain is built from TRBV4-1 and TRBJ1-3; possibly TRBD1 for D (5 bases). Trimming pared 5 bases from V and 0 bases from J, leaving 11 bases between. CDR1 is MGHRA and CDR2 is YSYEKL in the germline V gene. This CDR3 is 15 amino acids long. CDR3 coding DNA: TGCGCCAGCAGCACGACGAGGGGCTCTGGAAACACCATATATTTT. It is translated as CASSTTRGSGNTIYF.

V and J are TRBV2 and TRBJ2-7; perhaps D is TRBD1 or TRBD2 (5 bases each). The CDR3 has 13 residues. In germline, CDR1 is SNHLY, CDR2 FYNNEI. Deletions cut 6 bases from V and 5 bases from J, with 14 bases between. The CDR3 DNA reads as TGTGCCAGCAGGGGACCGGTGGTAAACGAGCAGTACTTC. This encodes CASRGPVVNEQYF.

This chain connects TRBV29-1 to TRBJ1-2; tentative D call: TRBD1 (5 bases). The V gene's germline CDR1 is SQVTM and CDR2 ANQGSEA. V was clipped by 3 bases and J by 0 bases, with 11 bases between them. The CDR3 sequence is 14 residues long. Here the CDR3 reads CSVEEGVANYGYTF. CDR3 bases: TGCAGCGTTGAGGAAGGGGTGGCTAACTATGGCTACACCTTC.

The rearrangement links TRBV11-2 to TRBJ2-3; D ambiguous. The germline V gene has CDR1 SGHAT and CDR2 FQNNGV. Trimming took 3 bases from V and 2 from J, leaving 9 bases between them. The CDR3 totals 14 residues. The CDR3 spells CASSLAHSTDTQYF. The DNA for the CDR3 is TGTGCCAGCAGCTTGGCGCATTCCACAGATACGCAGTATTTT.

The rearrangement joins TRBV2 to TRBJ1-2; D uncertain. V lost 3 bases, J lost 8 bases, and 7 bases lay in between. The CDR3 length is 11 residues. Germline CDR1 is SNHLY and CDR2 is FYNNEI. CDR3 nucleotide sequence: TGTGCCAGCAGTGAGGCCAGCGGCTACACCTTC. This gives the protein CASSEASGYTF.

The J gene is TRBJ2-5, the V gene TRBV7-2; 11 bases agree with TRBD2. In germline, CDR1 is SGHTA, CDR2 FQGNSA. The CDR3 length is 15 residues. Unmatched junction bases numbered 6, after V lost 4 bases and J lost 5 bases. The CDR3 sequence is CASSYSGGALETQYF. The CDR3 bases are TGTGCCAGCAGCTATAGCGGGGGGGCTTTGGAGACCCAGTACTTC.

The CDR3 spells CASSPASAGQETQYF. CDR3 nucleotide sequence: TGTGCCAGCAGTCCCGCTAGCGCGGGCCAAGAGACCCAGTACTTC. The chain links TRBV6-5 to TRBJ2-5, with a weak D call TRBD2 (6 bases). CDR1 and CDR2 (germline): MNHEY, SVGAGI. This CDR3 spans 15 amino acids. V shed 5 bases and J shed 1 base, with 14 bases lying between them.

This clone was detected only a few times. This sequence joins TRBV7-4 and TRBJ2-5, with TRBD1 identical over 8 bases. Trimming took 4 bases from V and 7 from J; bases not matched to a gene: 14. CDR3 length equals 16 residues. Germline CDR1 is SGHVT and CDR2 is SQSDAQ. CDR3 DNA sequence: TGTGCCAGCAGCTCCTTCCGGGACAGGTTTTTGGGGACCCAGTACTTC. It codes for CASSSFRDRFLGTQYF.

The J gene is TRBJ2-1, the V gene TRBV10-1; D is unresolved. The CDR3 has 14 residues. The V and J ends lost 7 bases and 4 bases respectively, with 14 bases between them. Germline V gene data show CDR1 as WNHNN and CDR2 as SYGVQD (reference sequence). The CDR3 reads CASNDLLSYNEQFF. The CDR3 coding sequence is TGCGCCAGCAACGACCTCCTTTCATACAATGAGCAGTTCTTC.